Detailed here is one TCR beta chain. The antigen is not known. Measured with immunoSEQ multiplex PCR; TCRdb has only the in-frame clones, and not every one. The sample records tens of thousands of clones, 73% being singletons. The data stem from a study of radiotherapy plus CTLA-4 blockade in lung cancer. General study findings and limits: Some TCR clones had been derived from tumors. These clones expanded in peripheral blood after radiotherapy plus ipilimumab.

Ipilimumab CTLA-4 blockade and focal radiation were given to patients with chemo-refractory metastatic non-small-cell lung cancer. The germline gives CDR1 GTSNPN, CDR2 SVGIG (reference sequence). Trimming cost V 3 bases and J 5 bases; bases outside gene matches: 12. CDR3 length equals 16 residues. The clonotype was recovered from a human donor with non-small cell lung cancer who had a complete response to radiotherapy plus ipilimumab. The sequenced sample was peripheral blood, obtained from a patient treated with radiotherapy plus ipilimumab. The chain carries TRBV30 and TRBJ2-2; 7 bases are shared with TRBD1. CDR3: CAWRFPGTARTGELFF. DNA of the CDR3: TGTGCCTGGAGATTTCCCGGGACAGCTAGGACCGGGGAGCTGTTTTTT.